The 30 T cell receptor beta chains in this list originate from one sample, sequenced in a study of shared clonotypes between healthy human individuals. The table came from immunoSEQ multiplex PCR; TCRdb's copy has only in-frame clones and leaves some out. The sample lists approximately 2.3 million clones, more than 85% occurring once. The sequenced sample was naive CD4+ T cells from PBMCs. Regarding subset: CD45RA+ positively selected. These receptors were collected from a man aged 18 to 30 in good health. Some clones in this sample may be carry-over from other donors' samples.

The chain is built from TRBV7-6 and TRBJ2-7, with unresolved D. Germline assignment: CDR1 SGHVS and CDR2 FNYEAQ. V was trimmed by 5 bases and J by 4 bases, leaving 12 bases between them. CDR3 length: 13 residues. The CDR3: CASSPRPPYEQYF. The DNA of the CDR3 is TGTGCCAGCAGCCCCCGGCCCCCGTACGAGCAGTACTTC.

The rearrangement links TRBV15 to TRBJ2-7; either TRBD1 or TRBD2 may fit D (5 bases each). The germline gives CDR1 LNHNV, CDR2 YYDKDF (reference sequence). V was trimmed by 1 base and J by 3 bases, leaving 10 bases between them. The CDR3 is 14 residues long. The CDR3 loop reads CATSRGGVGYEQYF. The CDR3 coding sequence is TGTGCCACCAGCAGAGGAGGGGTAGGCTACGAGCAGTACTTC.

For the CDR3, the DNA is TGTGCCAGCAGAAAGGGCGCTTGGTACGAGCAGTACTTC. Its protein product is CASRKGAWYEQYF. This chain uses TRBV28 with TRBJ2-7; D call uncertain. The germline V and J ends were trimmed by 6 bases and 4 bases, with 13 bases remaining between them. The CDR3 covers 13 residues. Germline CDR1 is MDHEN and CDR2 is SYDVKM.

V gene TRBV4-2 combines with J gene TRBJ2-3, with D tentatively TRBD2 (5 bases). Germline CDR1 LGHNA, CDR2 YNFKEQ. CDR3 length equals 16 residues. The V gene lost 0 bases and the J gene lost 0 bases, with 10 bases spanning the gap. The CDR3 is CASSQEPRGSTDTQYF. CDR3 in DNA: TGTGCCAGCAGCCAAGAACCTCGGGGTAGCACAGATACGCAGTATTTT.

The V call is TRBV7-8, the J call TRBJ2-7; no clear D. The germline gives CDR1 SGHVS, CDR2 FQNEAQ. The germline V and J ends were trimmed by 2 bases and 2 bases, with 13 bases remaining between them. The CDR3 has 15 residues. The CDR3 coding sequence is TGTGCCAGCAGCTTATCGCGACGGCTCCCCTACGAGCAGTACTTC. Amino acid sequence: CASSLSRRLPYEQYF.

The chain joins TRBV29-1 to TRBJ2-3; TRBD2 is a possible D gene (5 bases). Trimming removed 6 bases at V and 1 base at J, with 17 bases between. Germline CDR1 is SQVTM and CDR2 is ANQGSEA. CDR3 length equals 15 residues. As DNA, the CDR3 is TGCAGCGTCACCGGGAACTTCTTGGGCACAGATACGCAGTATTTT. Translated, it gives CSVTGNFLGTDTQYF.

A remark on this clone: The same CDR3 arises from other DNA sequences in this sample as well. The CDR3 sequence: CASSVQGNYGYTF. As DNA, the CDR3 is TGTGCCAGCAGCGTACAGGGTAACTATGGCTACACCTTC. The chain carries TRBV9 and TRBJ1-2, with D possibly matching TRBD1 (5 bases). This CDR3 has 13 residues. V was cut by 1 base and J by 1 base, with 5 bases left in between. Germline V CDR1 and CDR2: SGDLS, YYNGEE.

The chain combines TRBV6-1 with TRBJ1-5, with 9 nucleotides matching TRBD1. The CDR3 contains 14 residues. The ends lost 5 bases at V and 8 bases at J; junction bases unmatched: 7. The germline V gene has CDR1 MNHNS and CDR2 SASEGT. This chain's CDR3 is CASSSGQGMEPQHF. CDR3 DNA sequence: TGTGCCAGCAGTAGTGGACAGGGGATGGAGCCCCAGCATTTT.

V usage is TRBV9 and J usage is TRBJ1-2; no firm D call. The ends were cut back, 4 bases at V and 4 bases at J, with 20 bases in the middle. Germline values: CDR1 SGDLS, CDR2 YYNGEE. The CDR3 has 16 residues. DNA for the CDR3: TGTGCCAGCAGCTCTACGCGGGTGGGTGATCTCTATGGCTACACCTTC. Encoded protein: CASSSTRVGDLYGYTF.

The rearrangement links TRBV4-3 to TRBJ1-2; 10 nucleotides agree with TRBD1. Trimming removed 0 bases from V and 7 bases from J; junction bases left unmatched: 5. Germline V lookup: CDR1 LGHNA, CDR2 YSLEER. There are 15 residues in the CDR3. DNA for the CDR3: TGCGCCAGCAGCCAAGAGAGGACAGGGGGATTTGGCTACACCTTC. Amino acids: CASSQERTGGFGYTF.

As to this clone: The sample contains more than one DNA sequence encoding this CDR3. Here the CDR3 reads CASSGYSNQPQHF. The DNA for the CDR3 is TGTGCCAGCAGCGGATATAGCAATCAGCCCCAGCATTTT. The V and J genes are TRBV28 and TRBJ1-5; D unresolved. There are 13 residues in the CDR3. Germline CDR1 and CDR2: MDHEN and SYDVKM. V was shortened by 6 bases and J by 0 bases, with 6 bases between the two germline ends.

V is TRBV29-1 and J is TRBJ2-5; weak D call: TRBD2 (6 bases). Germline CDR1 SQVTM, CDR2 ANQGSEA. Trimming took off 4 bases at V and 4 bases at J, with 16 bases between the two ends. CDR3 size: 14 residues. The CDR3 loop is CSVGGGGAGETQYF. CDR3 in DNA: TGCAGCGTTGGAGGAGGCGGGGCGGGAGAGACCCAGTACTTC.

The rearrangement uses TRBV19 and TRBJ1-3, with D unresolved. CDR1 and CDR2 (germline): LNHDA, SQIVND (reference sequence). V lost 3 bases, J lost 2 bases, and 14 bases lay in between. CDR3 length: 16 residues. CDR3 in amino acids: CASSMYPEWPGNTIYF. The CDR3 DNA follows: TGTGCCAGTAGTATGTATCCAGAATGGCCTGGAAACACCATATATTTT.

This clone was counted a single time. The chain employs TRBV2 and TRBJ2-1; D could derive from TRBD1 or TRBD2 (5 bases each). The CDR3 contains 17 residues. The germline CDR1 and CDR2 sequences are SNHLY and FYNNEI. V was clipped by 5 bases and J by 7 bases, with 24 bases between them. CDR3 loop: CASSPRGSTGARNEQFF. In DNA form, the CDR3 reads TGTGCCAGCAGTCCCCGGGGCTCCACCGGGGCGCGTAATGAGCAGTTCTTC.

The chain employs TRBV11-2 and TRBJ1-5; tentative D call: TRBD1 (6 bases). V lost 2 bases and J 4 bases, leaving 12 bases between the germline ends. Germline lookup yields CDR1 SGHAT and CDR2 FQNNGV. CDR3 length equals 15 residues. CDR3 DNA: TGTGCCAGCAGCTTATCAGGGGCCCGAAATCAGCCCCAGCATTTT. Protein: CASSLSGARNQPQHF.

The CDR3 nucleotides are TGCAGCGTTGCACGTACTAATGAAAAACTGTTTTTT. It codes for CSVARTNEKLFF. This sequence joins TRBV29-1 and TRBJ1-4; D is uncertain. Germline V gene sequence: CDR1 SQVTM, CDR2 ANQGSEA. The length of the CDR3 is 12 residues. Trimming removed 4 bases from V and 2 bases from J, with 5 bases in between.

With respect to this clone: At one end, the junction sequence differs from germline, possibly due to a read error. The chain recombines TRBV28 with TRBJ1-2; maybe TRBD1 (5 bases). Germline V lookup: CDR1 MDHEN, CDR2 SYDVKM. The CDR3 has 12 residues. The CDR3 DNA reads TGTGCCAGCAGTAAGACAGCGGCACCCTTATTCTTC. This translates into CASSKTAAPLFF.

This sequence joins TRBV7-7 and TRBJ2-1; 7 bases agree with TRBD2. With 2 bases clipped from V and 0 bases from J, the junction kept 4 bases outside the gene matches. This CDR3 comprises 16 residues. Germline V gene data show CDR1 as SSHAT and CDR2 as FNYEAQ (reference sequence). CDR3 sequence (DNA): TGTGCCAGCAGCTTAAATGGCGGGAGCTCCTACAATGAGCAGTTCTTC. As protein: CASSLNGGSSYNEQFF.

This chain uses TRBV11-2 with TRBJ2-7; 11 bases are shared with TRBD2. Germline trimming cut 5 bases from V and 0 bases from J; bases unmatched to any gene: 9. From germline, CDR1 is SGHAT and CDR2 FQNNGV. The CDR3 length is 17 residues. The CDR3 reads CASSPRTSGRSSYEQYF. The CDR3 DNA sequence: TGTGCCAGCAGCCCCAGGACTAGCGGGCGGAGCTCCTACGAGCAGTACTTC.

The chain combines TRBV6-1 with TRBJ2-5, with D perhaps matching TRBD1 (6 bases). V lost 4 bases, J lost 4 bases, and 16 bases lay in between. There are 15 residues in the CDR3. Germline V gives CDR1 MNHNS, CDR2 SASEGT. In nucleotides, the CDR3 is TGTGCCAGCAGTGCTCTTGGGGGCGCCGGAGAGACCCAGTACTTC. Encoded protein: CASSALGGAGETQYF.

The chain has TRBV19 and TRBJ2-2, with D unclear. This CDR3 spans 15 amino acids. CDR1 LNHDA and CDR2 SQIVND come from the germline V gene (reference sequence). Trimming stripped 5 bases from V and 3 bases from J, with 13 bases between. Written as DNA, the CDR3 is TGTGCCAGTAGTTCTATCGGGCGAGACACCGGGGAGCTGTTTTTT. It codes for CASSSIGRDTGELFF.

V is TRBV4-1 and J is TRBJ1-4, with D possibly TRBD1 on 6 matching bases. Germline V gene lookup returns CDR1 MGHRA and CDR2 YSYEKL. This CDR3 is built from 14 residues. With 3 bases removed from V and 7 bases from J, the gap between germline ends came to 12 bases. CDR3 sequence (DNA): TGCGCCAGCAGCCAGGCCCAGGGGATTGAAAAACTGTTTTTT. Its translation: CASSQAQGIEKLFF.

The rearrangement joins TRBV5-1 to TRBJ2-1; D call uncertain. Germline V gene data show CDR1 as SGHRS and CDR2 as YFSETQ. This CDR3 has 14 residues. Trimming removed 2 bases from V and 2 bases from J, with 8 bases in between. The CDR3 sequence is CASSLEQTYNEQFF. CDR3 sequence (DNA): TGCGCCAGCAGCTTAGAACAGACCTACAATGAGCAGTTCTTC.

V usage is TRBV5-4 and J usage is TRBJ2-3; 7 nucleotides match TRBD2. V gave up 4 bases and J gave up 4 bases; unmatched junction bases: 12. This CDR3 is built from 16 residues. Germline CDR1 is SGHNT and CDR2 is YYREEE (reference sequence). The CDR3 bases are TGTGCCAGCAGCCCCCTTACCGGGACTAAGGCAGATACGCAGTATTTT. Encoded protein: CASSPLTGTKADTQYF.

This chain links TRBV10-3 with TRBJ2-3; 7 bases align to TRBD1. The CDR3 is 16 amino acids. The ends lost 6 bases at V and 0 bases at J; junction bases unmatched: 9. CDR1 is ENHRY, CDR2 SYGVKD, per germline. The CDR3 loop is CAIRESGTVSTDTQYF. CDR3 DNA sequence: TGTGCCATCAGAGAATCCGGGACAGTTAGCACAGATACGCAGTATTTT.

V usage is TRBV15 and J usage is TRBJ2-7, with a weak D call TRBD2 (5 bases). With 0 bases removed from V and 0 bases from J, the gap between germline ends came to 15 bases. CDR1 is LNHNV, CDR2 YYDKDF, per germline (reference sequence). The CDR3 spans 17 residues. CDR3: CATSREGRGTHSYEQYF. CDR3 sequence (DNA): TGTGCCACCAGCAGAGAGGGGAGAGGCACTCACTCCTACGAGCAGTACTTC.

J is TRBJ2-6 and V is TRBV18; no firm D call. The V end was cut by 6 bases, the J end by 0 bases, with 9 bases between. Per germline, CDR1 KGHSH and CDR2 LQKENI. The CDR3 is 15 amino acids. The CDR3 region has the DNA TGTGCCAGCTCCGACCGGGTCTCTGGGGCCAACGTCCTGACTTTC. Translating it yields CASSDRVSGANVLTF.

This chain joins TRBV6-6 and TRBJ2-7; 7 positions match TRBD1. Losses at the gene ends were 0 bases for V and 6 bases for J; bases not matched to a gene: 2. Germline V gives CDR1 MNHNY, CDR2 SVGAGI (reference sequence). The CDR3 spans 13 residues. This CDR3 reads CASSYSTGSEQYF. Here the CDR3 DNA reads TGTGCCAGCAGTTACTCGACAGGGTCCGAGCAGTACTTC.

The V gene is TRBV6-1, the J gene TRBJ2-3, with D perhaps matching TRBD2 (6 bases). The CDR3 consists of 15 residues. Germline V gives CDR1 MNHNS, CDR2 SASEGT. V was trimmed by 3 bases and J by 3 bases, leaving 13 bases between them. The CDR3 here is CASSDGRLGTDTQYF. The CDR3 coding sequence is TGTGCCAGCAGTGATGGGAGACTAGGAACAGATACGCAGTATTTT.

The rearrangement links TRBV15 to TRBJ2-7; 7 nucleotides agree with TRBD1. Germline V gene sequence: CDR1 LNHNV, CDR2 YYDKDF (reference sequence). The CDR3 runs 16 residues. The V segment lost 1 base and the J segment 5 bases; nucleotides outside the gene matches: 11. The CDR3 bases are TGTGCCACCAGCAGAGGGATTACAGGGGACGCGAACGAGCAGTACTTC. Translating it yields CATSRGITGDANEQYF.